The 27 T cell receptor beta chains listed next were all sequenced from one sample in a study of blood T cell repertoires in COVID-19. Only in-frame clones appear in the TCRdb table, and some are missing; sequencing was by immunoSEQ multiplex PCR. The sample has about 260,000 clones, approximately 90% seen once; the top ten hold 3.5% to 4%. Material for sequencing was peripheral blood. Every receptor here comes from a man between 18 and 29 years old with active or convalescent COVID-19.

This clone has a single count. The chain uses TRBV19 and TRBJ1-1, with 8 bases that match TRBD1. The ends lost 6 bases at V and 3 bases at J; junction bases unmatched: 9. Germline CDR1 LNHDA, CDR2 SQIVND (reference sequence). The CDR3 is made up of 15 amino acids. The CDR3 DNA is TGTGCCAGTAGGACCTTGGGACAGGTTCACACTGAAGCTTTCTTT. The encoded protein is CASRTLGQVHTEAFF.

The J gene is TRBJ2-2, the V gene TRBV5-1, with 9 bases lining up with TRBD2. CDR1 SGHRS and CDR2 YFSETQ come from the germline V gene. The CDR3 sequence is 16 residues long. J was trimmed by 0 bases and V by 2 bases; bases with no gene match: 2. CDR3 coding DNA: TGCGCCAGCAGCTTAATAGCGGGAGCGAACACCGGGGAGCTGTTTTTT. Translation: CASSLIAGANTGELFF.

The rearrangement joins TRBV11-1 to TRBJ2-7; 9 positions match TRBD1. Germline loops: CDR1 SGHAT, CDR2 FQDESV (reference sequence). This CDR3 spans 15 amino acids. V dropped 4 bases and J dropped 3; count of bases not matched to a gene: 7. This chain's CDR3 is CASSWRTGEIYEQYF. CDR3 nucleotide sequence: TGTGCCAGCAGCTGGAGGACAGGGGAAATCTACGAGCAGTACTTC.

Details on this clone: The germline gene is not matched at one end of the junction; a read error may be the cause. DNA for the CDR3: TGTGCCTTGGGTTTCGGACAGGGCCTCGGTGGTGCCTTC. Translated: CALGFGQGLGGAF. The V and J genes are TRBV30 and TRBJ1-2; 8 bases agree with TRBD1. The V gene's germline CDR1 is GTSNPN and CDR2 SVGIG (reference sequence). CDR3 length: 13 amino acids.

The rearrangement links TRBV6-5 to TRBJ1-4; D is unclear. Germline CDR1 and CDR2: MNHEY and SVGAGI. V lost 4 bases and J lost 8, with 8 bases in between. The CDR3 contains 12 residues. CDR3 sequence reads: CASSWAGEKLFF. CDR3 in DNA: TGTGCCAGCAGTTGGGCGGGAGAAAAACTGTTTTTT.

The V and J genes are TRBV5-6 and TRBJ2-7; possible D gene TRBD1, 5 bases. In germline, CDR1 is SGHDT, CDR2 YYEEEE. The V and J ends lost 3 bases and 0 bases respectively, with 13 bases between them. The CDR3 spans 15 residues. CDR3 in DNA: TGTGCCAGCAGCTGGGGCGCGACTTCCTCCTACGAGCAGTACTTC. This encodes CASSWGATSSYEQYF.

This chain connects TRBV4-2 to TRBJ2-5, with TRBD1 as a possible D gene (6 bases). The CDR3 is 14 residues long. Trimming took 9 bases from V and 5 from J, leaving 19 bases between them. The V gene's germline CDR1 is LGHNA and CDR2 YNFKEQ. CDR3 nucleotides: TGTGCCAGTGGACAGTCCCGCTCCGGCGAGACCCAGTACTTC. Its protein is CASGQSRSGETQYF.

This clone was seen only once. This rearrangement joins TRBV27 to TRBJ2-7, with TRBD2 matching 11 bases. Germline V CDR1 and CDR2: MNHEY, SMNVEV (reference sequence). The CDR3 loop spans 15 amino acids. V trimming: 0 bases; J trimming: 7 bases; junction bases outside the gene matches: 5. As DNA, the CDR3 is TGTGCCAGCAGTTTATCTAGCGGGGGGGCCCTGGAGCAGTACTTC. It translates to CASSLSSGGALEQYF.

The chain carries TRBV24-1 and TRBJ1-4, with D perhaps matching TRBD1 (5 bases). Germline CDR1 reads KGHDR; CDR2 reads SFDVKD. The V end was cut by 3 bases, the J end by 8 bases, with 15 bases between. The CDR3 loop spans 15 amino acids. The CDR3 DNA reads TGTGCCACCAGTGATAGTACAACAGGTGGCGAAAAACTGTTTTTT. It is translated as CATSDSTTGGEKLFF.

Only one count was recorded for this clone. The rearrangement links TRBV5-4 to TRBJ2-3; D might be TRBD1 (7 bases). The V and J ends lost 5 bases and 4 bases respectively, with 23 bases between them. The CDR3 sequence is 17 residues long. Per germline, CDR1 SGHNT and CDR2 YYREEE (reference sequence). The chain's CDR3 is CASREGTVQVFSDTQYF. The CDR3 DNA follows: TGTGCCAGCAGGGAGGGGACAGTTCAAGTGTTCTCAGATACGCAGTATTTT.

This clone was found once. This chain links TRBV30 with TRBJ1-1; 9 bases are a match to TRBD1. After removal of 3 bases from V and 4 bases from J, the junction contained 12 bases not matched to a gene. Germline V CDR1 and CDR2: GTSNPN, SVGIG (reference sequence). This CDR3 region has 16 residues. CDR3 region: CAWRSSGTGQGTEAFF. The CDR3 nucleotides read TGTGCCTGGAGAAGCTCCGGGACAGGGCAGGGCACTGAAGCTTTCTTT.

This clone was picked up one time. The chain joins TRBV5-1 to TRBJ2-7; possibly TRBD2 for D (5 bases). Per the germline V gene, CDR1 is SGHRS and CDR2 is YFSETQ. The CDR3 consists of 16 residues. V dropped 5 bases and J dropped 3 bases, with 21 bases sitting between them. CDR3 region: CASRFSPDGEVYEQYF. DNA of the CDR3: TGCGCCAGCAGGTTTTCCCCGGACGGGGAAGTCTACGAGCAGTACTTC.

A single count supports this clone. The gene calls are TRBV19 and TRBJ1-2; a possible D gene is TRBD1 (5 bases). The CDR3 is 16 amino acids. V was trimmed by 3 bases and J by 7 bases, leaving 21 bases between them. Germline-derived CDR1 and CDR2 are LNHDA and SQIVND (reference sequence). CDR3 nucleotides: TGTGCCAGTAGTATTTTTGGCAGGGCGGAGGGGTTTGGCTACACCTTC. Protein sequence: CASSIFGRAEGFGYTF. Full variable domain (remainder filled in from reference TRBV19 and TRBJ1-2): DGGITQSPKYLFRKEGQNVTLSCEQNLNHDAMYWYRQDPGQGLRLIYYSQIVNDFQKGDIAEGYSVSREKKESFPLTVTSAQKNPTAFYLCASSIFGRAEGFGYTFGSGTRLTVV.

V gene TRBV5-4 combines with J gene TRBJ2-4, with 8 bases fitting TRBD2. Germline V CDR1 and CDR2: SGHNT, YYREEE (reference sequence). The ends lost 4 bases at V and 0 bases at J; junction bases unmatched: 6. The CDR3 is 16 amino acids. This CDR3 is CASSPGSGVAKNIQYF. The CDR3 DNA reads as TGTGCCAGCAGCCCCGGTAGCGGGGTAGCCAAAAACATTCAGTACTTC.

J is TRBJ2-3 and V is TRBV7-8; possibly TRBD2 for D (5 bases). The CDR3 has 15 amino acids. Trimming took off 5 bases at V and 4 bases at J, with 16 bases between the two ends. Germline lookup yields CDR1 SGHVS and CDR2 FQNEAQ. CDR3 DNA sequence: TGTGCCAGCAGCCGAGAGGGAGTAGGCGCAGATACGCAGTATTTT. This sequence encodes CASSREGVGADTQYF. The variable domain in full, completed from reference TRBV7-8 and TRBJ2-3, reads GAGVSQSPRYKVAKRGQDVALRCDPISGHVSLFWYQQALGQGPEFLTYFQNEAQLDKSGLPSDRFFAERPEGSVSTLKIQRTQQEDSAVYLCASSREGVGADTQYFGPGTRLTVL.

The chain uses TRBV7-9 and TRBJ1-2; 7 nucleotides match TRBD1. CDR3 length equals 14 residues. Germline CDR1 SEHNR, CDR2 FQNEAQ (reference sequence). V gave up 1 base and J gave up 8 bases; unmatched junction bases: 7. The DNA of the CDR3 is TGTGCCAGCAGCTTAGTCCAAACAGGGGAGGGCTACACCTTC. This gives the protein CASSLVQTGEGYTF.

This clone has only one observation. V gene TRBV6-5 combines with J gene TRBJ2-5, with TRBD2 matching over 7 bases. The CDR3 extends over 13 amino acids. Germline CDR1 MNHEY, CDR2 SVGAGI. The V gene end was trimmed by 10 bases and the J gene end by 3 bases; junction bases not matched to a gene: 8. The CDR3: CATGRQRKETQYF. The CDR3 nucleotides read TGTGCCACCGGGAGGCAGAGAAAAGAGACCCAGTACTTC.

V is TRBV3-1 (or the pseudogene TRBV3-2) and J is TRBJ2-3, with TRBD2 identical over 9 bases. The CDR3 consists of 14 residues. The germline gives CDR1 LGHDT, CDR2 YNNKEL (reference sequence). V lost 3 bases to trimming and J lost 5 bases; unmatched junction nucleotides: 3. CDR3 DNA: TGTGCCAGCAGCCAGGCTAGCGGGAAAGATACGCAGTATTTT. This gives the protein CASSQASGKDTQYF.

This clone was counted ten times or more. The chain recombines TRBV6-5 with TRBJ1-5, with 7 bases matching TRBD1. V shed 2 bases, J shed 5 bases, and the junction held 6 bases outside the gene matches. Germline V gene sequence: CDR1 MNHEY, CDR2 SVGAGI. This CDR3 has 15 amino acids. The DNA of the CDR3 is TGTGCCAGCAGTTACCGAGGGGGCCTTGATCAGCCCCAGCATTTT. This sequence encodes CASSYRGGLDQPQHF.

This chain links TRBV4-1 with TRBJ2-3; 7 nucleotides line up with TRBD2. This CDR3 contains 19 residues. V lost 2 bases, J lost 2 bases, and 16 bases stayed unmatched. CDR1 is MGHRA, CDR2 YSYEKL, per germline. In DNA form, the CDR3 reads TGCGCCAGCAGCCAAACTCCCCGAAGACTAGCTCGGGACACAGATACGCAGTATTTT. It encodes CASSQTPRRLARDTDTQYF.

This chain joins TRBV19 and TRBJ1-3; 9 bases are a match to TRBD1. The CDR3 has 14 amino acids. CDR1 and CDR2 (germline): LNHDA, SQIVND (reference sequence). J was trimmed by 4 bases and V by 5 bases; bases with no gene match: 3. DNA for the CDR3: TGTGCCAGTAGTGAACAGGGGGCAGGAAACACCATATATTTT. Its protein product is CASSEQGAGNTIYF.

The CDR3 DNA follows: TGTGCCAGCAGTACCCCCGGGACAGGGGATGAAAAACTGTTTTTT. Protein sequence: CASSTPGTGDEKLFF. The chain couples TRBV28 to TRBJ1-4; TRBD1 aligns across 10 bases. This CDR3 comprises 15 residues. CDR1 is MDHEN, CDR2 SYDVKM, per germline. The junction had 6 bases not matched to a gene; V was cut back by 5 bases and J by 6 bases. Combining the CDR3 with reference TRBV28 and TRBJ1-4 gives the whole variable domain DVKVTQSSRYLVKRTGEKVFLECVQDMDHENMFWYRQDPGLGLRLIYFSYDVKMKEKGDIPEGYSVSREKKERFSLILESASTNQTSMYLCASSTPGTGDEKLFFGSGTQLSVL.

The rearrangement joins TRBV18 to TRBJ2-7; 10 positions agree with TRBD1. The junction had 5 bases not matched to a gene; V was cut back by 3 bases and J by 0 bases. The CDR3 sequence is 16 residues long. Germline loops: CDR1 KGHSH, CDR2 LQKENI. The CDR3 sequence is CASSPFGTGDSYEQYF. The DNA of the CDR3 is TGTGCCAGCTCACCTTTTGGGACAGGGGACTCCTACGAGCAGTACTTC.

V and J are TRBV2 and TRBJ1-4, with 10 bases lining up with TRBD1. V lost 6 bases, J lost 8 bases, and 9 bases stayed unmatched. The CDR3 spans 15 residues. Germline lookup yields CDR1 SNHLY and CDR2 FYNNEI. CDR3 protein: CASRETGGKREKLFF. Written as DNA, the CDR3 is TGTGCCAGCAGGGAGACAGGGGGCAAAAGGGAAAAACTGTTTTTT.

This clone has only a few counts. V and J are TRBV3-1 (or the pseudogene TRBV3-2) and TRBJ2-1, with 9 bases identical to TRBD2. Germline assignment: CDR1 LGHDT and CDR2 YNNKEL (reference sequence). Trimming at V came to 1 base and at J to 6 bases, leaving 4 bases not matched to a gene. The CDR3 covers 15 residues. The CDR3 DNA is TGTGCCAGCAGCCAAGGGGGACTAGCAACCAATGAGCAGTTCTTC. Translating it yields CASSQGGLATNEQFF.

This chain uses TRBV6-5 with TRBJ2-6; tentatively, D is TRBD2 (5 bases). The germline V and J ends were trimmed by 3 bases and 0 bases, with 9 bases remaining between them. This CDR3 spans 16 amino acids. From germline, CDR1 is MNHEY and CDR2 SVGAGI. This chain's CDR3 is CASSYTDYSGANVLTF. In nucleotides, the CDR3 is TGTGCCAGCAGTTATACCGACTACTCTGGGGCCAACGTCCTGACTTTC.

The chain uses TRBV28 and TRBJ1-2; tentatively, D is TRBD1 (5 bases). This CDR3 has 14 amino acids. Germline V gene sequence: CDR1 MDHEN, CDR2 SYDVKM. The germline V and J ends were trimmed by 9 bases and 4 bases, with 18 bases remaining between them. The chain's CDR3 is CASATVTQAYGYTF. CDR3 in DNA: TGTGCCAGTGCGACAGTGACCCAGGCCTATGGCTACACCTTC.